The clone carrying this T cell receptor (beta chain) was detected only a few times. Sequenced patients had shown CD8+CD57+ cell expansion by flow cytometry. Each of the patients presented with severe acquired aplastic anemia. Among the patients, none had received any therapy at the time of blood sampling. This entry belongs to a study of CD8+CD57+ T cells in acquired aplastic anemia. The wider study: Sorted CD4+ and CD8+ cells gave a mean 3.2 ug DNA, range about 0.19 to 27.4 ug.

V lost 6 bases, J lost 1 base, and 9 bases lay in between. The germline V gene encodes CDR1 MNHNS and CDR2 SASEGT. This CDR3 contains 13 residues. Investigators profiled TCR beta VDJ and CDR3 from genomic DNA template. TCRdb re-derived calls from the reads in MiXCR, one entry per CDR3 protein. Of hundreds of thousands of distinct CDR3 sequences listed, around 30% were seen once; the top ten hold 0.82%. J is TRBJ1-1 and V is TRBV6-1; possible D gene TRBD1, 5 bases. Sequences were obtained from sorted CD4+, CD8+, or CD8+CD57+ T cells (not recorded which) from PBMCs. The receptor was derived from a human donor with aplastic anemia. Here the CDR3 DNA reads TGTGCCAGCAGGCAGACAGCGAACACTGAAGCTTTCTTT. It translates to CASRQTANTEAFF.